This is a list of T cell receptor beta chains from one sample in a study of T cell responses to AZD1222 COVID-19 vaccine. Generated by immunoSEQ multiplex PCR, the TCRdb table keeps only in-frame clones and is missing some. The sample holds some 130,000 clones; roughly 80% are singletons and the top ten take roughly 4%. Sequenced here: peripheral blood, sampled on day 0 of AZD1222 vaccination. These receptors all come from an adult in good health. The CDR3 runs from the conserved cysteine through the conserved F or W. The D gene is left open where the match is weak. Clone size is shown for a subset of rows, as once, few, many or a class of expanded clone.

clone size	V gene	J gene	D gene	CDR3 protein	CDR3 DNA
.	TRBV28	TRBJ1-2	.	CASSLRGYGYTF	TGTGCCAGCAGTTTACGAGGCTATGGCTACACCTTC
.	TRBV9	TRBJ2-6	.	CASSDPLGAGANVLTF	TGTGCCAGCAGCGACCCATTGGGCGCTGGGGCCAACGTCCTGACTTTC
.	TRBV19	TRBJ2-7	TRBD1	CASSVNRGPDRYEQYF	TGTGCCAGTAGTGTTAACAGGGGACCGGATCGGTACGAGCAGTACTTC
.	TRBV6-5	TRBJ1-1	.	CASISPGRAFF	TGTGCCAGCATTTCCCCAGGTCGAGCTTTCTTT
.	TRBV28	TRBJ1-5	TRBD1	CASRFPGTGGQPQHF	TGTGCCAGCAGGTTCCCCGGGACAGGGGGACAGCCCCAGCATTTT
.	TRBV5-6	TRBJ2-7	.	CASSFSIKSDEQYF	TGTGCCAGCAGCTTTTCCATAAAGTCAGACGAGCAGTACTTC
once	TRBV6-5	TRBJ2-5	TRBD1	CASAPDRAGETQYF	TGTGCCAGCGCCCCGGACAGGGCTGGGGAGACCCAGTACTTC
.	TRBV19	TRBJ1-4	.	CASSMVGVGEKLFF	TGTGCCAGTAGTATGGTGGGTGTCGGTGAAAAACTGTTTTTT
.	TRBV6-5	TRBJ1-2	.	CASSSSGSKLNYGYTF	TGTGCCAGCAGTTCTTCCGGGTCTAAGCTTAACTATGGCTACACCTTC
.	TRBV28	TRBJ1-5	.	CASSRYNQPQHF	TGTGCCAGCAGCCGTTATAATCAGCCCCAGCATTTT
.	TRBV10-3	TRBJ1-2	.	CAISDWGVHGYTF	TGTGCCATCAGTGATTGGGGGGTCCATGGCTACACCTTC
.	TRBV7-9	TRBJ1-5	.	CASSLAQGSGQPQHF	TGTGCCAGCAGCTTAGCGCAGGGGTCAGGTCAGCCCCAGCATTTT
few	TRBV7-9	TRBJ1-3	.	CASSLSGSGNTIYF	TGTGCCAGCAGCTTAAGCGGTTCTGGAAACACCATATATTTT
.	TRBV6-2/TRBV6-3	TRBJ1-1	.	CASSSFTPQNTEAFF	TGTGCCAGCAGTTCCTTTACACCTCAGAACACTGAAGCTTTCTTT
.	TRBV5-5	TRBJ1-1	.	CASSGTNTEAFF	TGTGCCAGCAGCGGGACGAACACTGAAGCTTTCTTT
.	TRBV5-1	TRBJ1-2	.	CASSLGPLRGANYGYTF	TGCGCCAGCAGCTTGGGACCCTTACGAGGAGCTAACTATGGCTACACCTTC
.	TRBV5-1	TRBJ1-5	.	CASSLGGSSNQPQHF	TGCGCCAGCAGCTTAGGAGGGTCGAGCAATCAGCCCCAGCATTTT
.	TRBV12-3/TRBV12-4	TRBJ2-2	.	CASIRRFQGELFF	TGTGCCAGCATCAGGAGATTTCAAGGGGAGCTGTTTTTT
.	TRBV5-1	TRBJ1-6	.	CASSTGLTNSPLHF	TGCGCCAGTTCGACAGGCCTAACTAATTCACCCCTCCACTTT
.	TRBV30	TRBJ1-1	.	CAWSFSRNTEAFF	TGTGCCTGGAGTTTTAGCCGGAACACTGAAGCTTTCTTT
.	TRBV28	TRBJ1-6	.	CASSLRQRNSPLHF	TGTGCCAGCAGTTTACGACAGAGGAATTCACCCCTCCACTTT
.	TRBV18	TRBJ1-1	.	CASSPPTLSMFTEAFF	TGTGCCAGCTCACCACCGACACTATCGATGTTCACTGAAGCTTTCTTT
.	TRBV7-3	TRBJ1-2	.	CASSLTPGGNGYTF	TGTGCCAGCAGCTTAACCCCCGGGGGAAATGGCTACACCTTC
.	TRBV12-3/TRBV12-4	TRBJ1-5	.	CASSLRRNQPQHF	TGTGCCAGCAGCCTAAGGAGGAATCAGCCCCAGCATTTT
once	TRBV6-5	TRBJ1-2	.	CASSYSGRGDNYGYTF	TGTGCCAGCAGTTACTCGGGCAGGGGTGATAACTATGGCTACACCTTC
.	TRBV7-9	TRBJ1-2	.	CASSLWEKDGYTF	TGTGCCAGCAGCTTATGGGAGAAGGATGGCTACACCTTC
.	TRBV10-3	TRBJ1-1	.	CAISEFTGAGGMVRGAFF	TGTGCCATCAGTGAGTTCACCGGGGCGGGTGGGATGGTCCGTGGAGCTTTCTTT
.	TRBV5-1	TRBJ1-1	.	CASSYQSHTNTEAFF	TGCGCCAGCAGCTACCAATCTCATACGAACACTGAAGCTTTCTTT
.	TRBV5-1	TRBJ1-2	.	CASSLDSDYGYTF	TGCGCCAGCAGCTTGGACAGCGACTATGGCTACACCTTC
few	TRBV28	TRBJ2-1	.	CASSLPKPNEQFF	TGTGCCAGCAGTTTACCCAAGCCAAATGAGCAGTTCTTC
.	TRBV4-1	TRBJ1-5	.	CASSPLGGDHNQPQHF	TGCGCCAGCAGCCCCCTTGGAGGGGACCACAATCAGCCCCAGCATTTT
.	TRBV28	TRBJ2-1	TRBD1	CAASWTGSYNEQFF	TGTGCCGCCAGTTGGACAGGCTCCTACAATGAGCAGTTCTTC
once	TRBV6-5	TRBJ1-1	.	CASSRGTDGSEAFF	TGTGCCAGCAGTCGCGGGACGGACGGCTCTGAAGCTTTCTTT
.	TRBV3-1/TRBV3-2	TRBJ1-5	.	CASSQVSTNQPQHF	TGTGCCAGCAGCCAAGTATCCACTAATCAGCCCCAGCATTTT
.	TRBV14	TRBJ2-7	.	CASSRQEVPYEQYF	TGTGCCAGCAGCCGACAGGAGGTACCCTACGAGCAGTACTTC
.	TRBV9	TRBJ1-5	.	CASSVGPSGNQPQHF	TGTGCCAGCAGCGTAGGCCCTTCAGGCAATCAGCCCCAGCATTTT
.	TRBV19	TRBJ1-5	TRBD1	CASRADRGGNQPQHF	TGTGCCAGTAGGGCGGACAGGGGGGGCAATCAGCCCCAGCATTTT
.	TRBV6-6	TRBJ1-6	TRBD1	CASTRPGQGNSPLHF	TGTGCCAGCACTAGACCGGGACAGGGAAATTCACCCCTCCACTTT
.	TRBV6-1	TRBJ1-6	.	CASSEAGQGHSPLHF	TGTGCCAGCAGTGAAGCGGGCCAGGGTCATTCACCCCTCCACTTT
.	TRBV5-1	TRBJ2-7	TRBD1	CASSRTGVSSYEQYF	TGCGCCAGCAGCCGAACAGGGGTTTCCTCCTACGAGCAGTACTTC
.	TRBV19	TRBJ1-1	TRBD1	CASRLQGSGEAFF	TGTGCCAGTAGATTACAGGGGAGCGGTGAAGCTTTCTTT
.	TRBV6-1	TRBJ1-2	.	CASSEGPAIYGYTF	TGTGCCAGCAGTGAGGGGCCGGCAATCTATGGCTACACCTTC
.	TRBV5-1	TRBJ1-2	TRBD1	CASSSRQGSDYGYTF	TGCGCCAGCAGCTCCAGACAGGGGAGCGACTATGGCTACACCTTC
.	TRBV5-1	TRBJ1-2	.	CASSLGGVGYTF	TGCGCCAGCAGCTTGGGTGGGGTTGGCTACACCTTC
.	TRBV6-2/TRBV6-3	TRBJ2-7	TRBD2	CASSYFPAGGLYEQYF	TGTGCCAGCAGTTACTTTCCAGCGGGGGGACTCTACGAGCAGTACTTC
.	TRBV21-1	TRBJ2-7	.	CASNRPGSYEQYF	TGTGCCAGCAATCGTCCAGGTTCCTACGAGCAGTACTTC
once	TRBV3-1/TRBV3-2	TRBJ1-4	.	CASSLSSTTNEKLFF	TGTGCCAGCAGCCTTTCAAGCACAACTAATGAAAAACTGTTTTTT
.	TRBV10-3	TRBJ1-2	TRBD1	CAISEPDRGSGGYTF	TGTGCCATCAGTGAGCCGGACAGGGGGTCCGGTGGCTACACCTTC